A selection of T cell receptor beta chains follows, all from one sample in a study of shared clonotypes between healthy human individuals. Here immunoSEQ multiplex PCR was the method, and the copy in TCRdb shows in-frame clones only, minus some. Here the sample spans just over 2,000,000 clones, roughly 94% being singletons. The sample taken for sequencing was naive CD8+ T cells sorted from blood. The receptors shown here come from a man aged 18 to 35 in good health. Each CDR3 is given with its conserved first and last residue. Each record gives: D gene, clone size, J gene, V gene, CDR3 protein, CDR3 DNA. A D gene is named only where the DNA matches it firmly. Clone size is shown for a subset of rows, as once, few, many or a class of expanded clone.

D: -; size: -; J: TRBJ1-2; V: TRBV2; CDR3: CASSGPDKDGNYGYTF; DNA: TGTGCCAGCAGTGGGCCGGACAAGGACGGAAACTATGGCTACACCTTC
D: -; size: -; J: TRBJ2-3; V: TRBV19; CDR3: CASSIGGDTQYF; DNA: TGTGCCAGTAGTATAGGCGGAGATACGCAGTATTTT
D: TRBD2; size: -; J: TRBJ2-5; V: TRBV29-1; CDR3: CSVTERGRGETQYF; DNA: TGCAGCGTGACCGAGCGGGGGAGGGGAGAGACCCAGTACTTC
D: -; size: -; J: TRBJ2-2; V: TRBV5-6; CDR3: CASSFQENTGELFF; DNA: TGTGCCAGCAGCTTTCAGGAGAACACCGGGGAGCTGTTTTTT
D: -; size: -; J: TRBJ2-7; V: TRBV4-1; CDR3: CASSQERRYEQYF; DNA: TGCGCCAGCAGCCAGGAACGCCGCTACGAGCAGTACTTC
D: TRBD1; size: -; J: TRBJ1-2; V: TRBV2; CDR3: CASRDRGSYGYTF; DNA: TGTGCCAGCAGGGACAGGGGAAGCTATGGCTACACCTTC
D: -; size: -; J: TRBJ2-2; V: TRBV7-2; CDR3: CASSFATGNTGELFF; DNA: TGTGCCAGCAGCTTCGCGACAGGGAACACCGGGGAGCTGTTTTTT
D: TRBD2; size: -; J: TRBJ2-1; V: TRBV13; CDR3: CASRGVAGSSYNEQFF; DNA: TGTGCCAGCAGGGGGGTAGCGGGGAGCTCCTACAATGAGCAGTTCTTC
D: -; size: -; J: TRBJ2-7; V: TRBV7-8; CDR3: CASSLRDNPPEGYF; DNA: TGTGCCAGCAGCCTCCGGGACAACCCTCCCGAGGGTTACTTC
D: -; size: -; J: TRBJ2-7; V: TRBV9; CDR3: CASSPGSGYEQYF; DNA: TGTGCCAGCAGCCCCGGTAGTGGTTACGAGCAGTACTTC
D: -; size: -; J: TRBJ2-1; V: TRBV21-1; CDR3: CASSKSDRDNEQFF; DNA: TGTGCCAGCAGCAAATCGGACAGAGACAATGAGCAGTTCTTC
D: -; size: -; J: TRBJ2-7; V: TRBV10-3; CDR3: CAISLGNEQYF; DNA: TGTGCCATCAGTCTAGGGAACGAGCAGTACTTC
D: -; size: -; J: TRBJ1-4; V: TRBV4-3; CDR3: CASSQETGFPFELFF; DNA: TGCGCCAGCAGCCAGGAAACAGGTTTTCCTTTCGAACTGTTTTTT
D: TRBD2; size: -; J: TRBJ2-5; V: TRBV9; CDR3: CASSGFRLAGLETQYF; DNA: TGTGCCAGCAGCGGCTTTAGACTAGCGGGATTGGAGACCCAGTACTTC
D: -; size: -; J: TRBJ1-2; V: TRBV2; CDR3: CASSEARQAHNYGYTF; DNA: TGTGCCAGCAGTGAAGCGAGGCAGGCTCATAACTATGGCTACACCTTC
D: TRBD1; size: -; J: TRBJ1-1; V: TRBV6-6; CDR3: CASSYSTGLNTEAFF; DNA: TGTGCCAGCAGTTACTCGACAGGGCTAAACACTGAAGCTTTCTTT
D: -; size: -; J: TRBJ2-1; V: TRBV9; CDR3: CASSLGGGSEQFF; DNA: TGTGCCAGCAGCCTCGGGGGCGGGAGTGAGCAGTTCTTC
D: -; size: -; J: TRBJ1-5; V: TRBV19; CDR3: CASSIGGYSNQPQHF; DNA: TGTGCCAGTAGTATAGGCGGATATAGCAATCAGCCCCAGCATTTT
D: -; size: once; J: TRBJ2-2; V: TRBV28; CDR3: CASSFIVTGELFF; DNA: TGTGCCAGCAGTTTTATAGTCACCGGGGAGCTGTTTTTT
D: TRBD1; size: -; J: TRBJ2-7; V: TRBV5-8; CDR3: CASSLEDRSGEQYF; DNA: TGTGCCAGCAGCTTGGAGGACAGGTCCGGAGAGCAGTACTTC
D: -; size: -; J: TRBJ2-7; V: TRBV4-3; CDR3: CASSQDQGGEQYF; DNA: TGCGCCAGCAGCCAAGATCAGGGGGGGGAGCAGTACTTC
D: TRBD1; size: -; J: TRBJ1-2; V: TRBV10-1; CDR3: CASSETRQGSGYTF; DNA: TGCGCCAGCAGTGAGACAAGACAGGGGAGCGGCTACACCTTC
D: -; size: -; J: TRBJ2-5; V: TRBV5-1; CDR3: CASSLAVIQETQYF; DNA: TGCGCCAGCAGCTTGGCTGTGATCCAAGAGACCCAGTACTTC
D: -; size: -; J: TRBJ2-3; V: TRBV30; CDR3: CAWSVGDGTDTQYF; DNA: TGTGCCTGGAGTGTAGGGGACGGCACAGATACGCAGTATTTT
D: -; size: -; J: TRBJ2-5; V: TRBV5-8; CDR3: CASSLYLDQETQYF; DNA: TGTGCCAGCAGCTTGTACCTAGATCAAGAGACCCAGTACTTC
D: -; size: -; J: TRBJ1-4; V: TRBV5-5; CDR3: CASSSPGSPSGEKLFF; DNA: TGTGCCAGCAGTTCTCCGGGCTCTCCCTCGGGCGAAAAACTGTTTTTT
D: -; size: few; J: TRBJ1-2; V: TRBV19; CDR3: CASSPRGGVYGYTF; DNA: TGTGCCAGTAGTCCCCGGGGCGGGGTCTATGGCTACACCTTC
D: TRBD2; size: -; J: TRBJ2-7; V: TRBV18; CDR3: CASSPPSGGAYEQYF; DNA: TGTGCCAGCTCACCACCTAGCGGGGGGGCTTACGAGCAGTACTTC
D: -; size: -; J: TRBJ2-6; V: TRBV9; CDR3: CASSPGVGANVLTF; DNA: TGTGCCAGCAGTCCAGGGGTCGGGGCCAACGTCCTGACTTTC
D: -; size: -; J: TRBJ1-2; V: TRBV19; CDR3: CATTDWTASYGYTF; DNA: TGTGCCACCACAGACTGGACAGCGAGCTATGGCTACACCTTC
D: TRBD2; size: once; J: TRBJ2-1; V: TRBV2; CDR3: CASSEGGLATYNEQFF; DNA: TGTGCCAGCAGTGAAGGGGGACTAGCGACCTACAATGAGCAGTTCTTC
D: -; size: -; J: TRBJ2-7; V: TRBV2; CDR3: CASSPSEAYEQYF; DNA: TGTGCCAGCAGCCCTAGCGAGGCCTACGAGCAGTACTTC
D: -; size: -; J: TRBJ2-5; V: TRBV25-1; CDR3: CASSVGIQETQYF; DNA: TGTGCCAGCAGTGTTGGTATCCAAGAGACCCAGTACTTC
D: TRBD1; size: -; J: TRBJ2-7; V: TRBV6-5; CDR3: CASSDRDSSYEQYF; DNA: TGTGCCAGCAGTGACCGGGACAGCTCCTACGAGCAGTACTTC
D: -; size: -; J: TRBJ1-1; V: TRBV27; CDR3: CASSPDMGDTEAFF; DNA: TGTGCCAGCAGTCCTGACATGGGAGACACTGAAGCTTTCTTT
D: -; size: -; J: TRBJ1-1; V: TRBV4-2; CDR3: CASSQGAEAFF; DNA: TGTGCCAGCAGCCAAGGGGCCGAAGCTTTCTTT
D: -; size: once; J: TRBJ2-3; V: TRBV6-5; CDR3: CASSPERDTQYF; DNA: TGTGCCAGCAGCCCCGAACGGGATACGCAGTATTTT
D: TRBD1; size: -; J: TRBJ2-7; V: TRBV15; CDR3: CATSRDSGTGVYEQYF; DNA: TGTGCCACCAGCAGGGACTCCGGGACAGGGGTCTACGAGCAGTACTTC
D: TRBD1; size: -; J: TRBJ1-1; V: TRBV11-2; CDR3: CASSWTGIWNTEAFF; DNA: TGTGCCAGCAGCTGGACAGGGATTTGGAACACTGAAGCTTTCTTT
D: -; size: -; J: TRBJ2-5; V: TRBV9; CDR3: CASSAAPDGRQETQYF; DNA: TGTGCCAGCAGCGCGGCCCCCGACGGAAGACAAGAGACCCAGTACTTC
D: -; size: -; J: TRBJ2-2; V: TRBV7-9; CDR3: CASSPLSTGELFF; DNA: TGTGCCAGCAGCCCGCTTAGCACCGGGGAGCTGTTTTTT
D: TRBD2; size: -; J: TRBJ2-5; V: TRBV10-3; CDR3: CAISESQRGSYQETQYF; DNA: TGTGCCATCAGTGAGTCTCAGCGGGGGTCGTACCAAGAGACCCAGTACTTC
D: -; size: -; J: TRBJ2-1; V: TRBV2; CDR3: CASGSTLNEQFF; DNA: TGTGCCAGCGGGTCTACCCTGAATGAGCAGTTCTTC
D: TRBD1; size: -; J: TRBJ2-2; V: TRBV7-2; CDR3: CASSLAAGGTGELFF; DNA: TGTGCCAGCAGCTTAGCTGCAGGGGGCACCGGGGAGCTGTTTTTT
D: TRBD2; size: -; J: TRBJ2-7; V: TRBV7-9; CDR3: CASSPGLAGDQYEQYF; DNA: TGTGCCAGCAGCCCAGGACTAGCGGGGGATCAATACGAGCAGTACTTC
D: -; size: -; J: TRBJ2-2; V: TRBV27; CDR3: CASSLSGASGGELFF; DNA: TGTGCCAGCAGTTTATCGGGGGCTAGCGGCGGGGAGCTGTTTTTT
D: TRBD1; size: -; J: TRBJ2-7; V: TRBV9; CDR3: CASSVGGQALYEQYF; DNA: TGTGCCAGCAGCGTAGGGGGACAGGCCCTCTACGAGCAGTACTTC
D: TRBD1; size: -; J: TRBJ2-7; V: TRBV6-1; CDR3: CASSGAPGTGTYEQYF; DNA: TGTGCCAGCAGTGGGGCTCCCGGGACAGGGACCTACGAGCAGTACTTC
D: -; size: -; J: TRBJ2-4; V: TRBV7-9; CDR3: CASSLRTGTKNIQYF; DNA: TGTGCCAGCAGCCTACGGACTGGAACCAAAAACATTCAGTACTTC
D: TRBD1; size: -; J: TRBJ1-2; V: TRBV19; CDR3: CASSIGQGSNYGYTF; DNA: TGTGCCAGTAGTATCGGACAGGGAAGTAACTATGGCTACACCTTC
D: TRBD1; size: -; J: TRBJ1-5; V: TRBV30; CDR3: CAWSPRDSHSNQPQHF; DNA: TGTGCCTGGAGTCCTCGGGACAGTCATAGCAATCAGCCCCAGCATTTT
D: -; size: -; J: TRBJ2-7; V: TRBV29-1; CDR3: CSVGSWGEQYF; DNA: TGCAGCGTTGGGTCTTGGGGGGAGCAGTACTTC
D: -; size: -; J: TRBJ2-7; V: TRBV27; CDR3: CASSYGSIYEQYF; DNA: TGTGCCAGCAGTTACGGCAGTATCTACGAGCAGTACTTC
D: -; size: -; J: TRBJ2-1; V: TRBV10-1; CDR3: CASSEGNSYNEQFF; DNA: TGCGCCAGCAGTGAAGGGAACTCCTACAATGAGCAGTTCTTC
D: -; size: -; J: TRBJ2-1; V: TRBV7-9; CDR3: CASSEGQNEQFF; DNA: TGTGCCAGCAGCGAAGGCCAGAATGAGCAGTTCTTC
D: TRBD1; size: -; J: TRBJ1-1; V: TRBV27; CDR3: CASSPLGVTGMNTEAFF; DNA: TGTGCCAGCAGCCCTCTGGGGGTGACAGGGATGAACACTGAAGCTTTCTTT
D: -; size: -; J: TRBJ2-7; V: TRBV2; CDR3: CASQGSYEQYF; DNA: TGTGCCAGCCAGGGTTCCTACGAGCAGTACTTC
D: -; size: once; J: TRBJ1-1; V: TRBV6-5; CDR3: CASSSIHGTEAFF; DNA: TGTGCCAGCAGTTCTATACACGGCACTGAAGCTTTCTTT
D: -; size: -; J: TRBJ1-6; V: TRBV5-5; CDR3: CASSLAIGSPLHF; DNA: TGTGCCAGCAGCTTGGCCATTGGATCACCCCTCCACTTT
D: -; size: -; J: TRBJ1-1; V: TRBV5-1; CDR3: CASSLGPKMNTEAFF; DNA: TGCGCCAGCAGCTTGGGGCCAAAAATGAACACTGAAGCTTTCTTT